The 19 T cell receptor beta chains given below trace back to one sample, sequenced in a study of blood T cell repertoires in COVID-19. The data were produced by immunoSEQ multiplex PCR, yet TCRdb's version contains in-frame clones alone and is incomplete. The table lists 150,000 or so clones, more than 80% of them singletons. Input material: peripheral blood. The receptors here all came from a woman between 40 and 55 years old with acute or convalescent COVID-19.

J is TRBJ1-6 and V is TRBV28; 8 bases are a match to TRBD1. The germline gives CDR1 MDHEN, CDR2 SYDVKM. J gave up 15 bases and V 3 bases, and 7 bases lay outside the gene matches. The CDR3 totals 13 residues. The CDR3 bases are TGTGCCAGCAGTTTCAGGGGGCGAGGGCTCCTCCACTTT. Its protein product is CASSFRGRGLLHF.

V is TRBV7-2 and J is TRBJ2-5; 12 bases are shared with TRBD2. Trimming cost V 0 bases and J 5 bases; bases outside gene matches: 16. The CDR3 consists of 20 residues. Per the germline V gene, CDR1 is SGHTA and CDR2 is FQGNSA. The CDR3 spells CASSLALAGGPVLGWETQYF. The CDR3, as DNA: TGTGCCAGCAGCTTAGCGCTAGCGGGAGGGCCGGTTCTAGGTTGGGAGACCCAGTACTTC. The full variable domain, in which reference TRBV7-2 and TRBJ2-5 provide the parts outside the CDR3, is GAGVSQSPSNKVTEKGKDVELRCDPISGHTALYWYRQSLGQGLEFLIYFQGNSAPDKSGLPSDRFSAERTGGSVSTLTIQRTQQEDSAVYLCASSLALAGGPVLGWETQYFGPGTRLLVL.

V and J are TRBV5-6 and TRBJ1-2, with 8 bases fitting TRBD1. The CDR3 consists of 14 residues. The V gene end was trimmed by 5 bases and the J gene end by 4 bases; junction bases not matched to a gene: 7. Per germline, CDR1 SGHDT and CDR2 YYEEEE. The CDR3 coding sequence is TGTGCCAGCAGGATGCGGGACAGGAGCTATGGCTACACCTTC. This gives the protein CASRMRDRSYGYTF. Full variable domain (missing parts from reference TRBV5-6 and TRBJ1-2): DAGVTQSPTHLIKTRGQQVTLRCSPKSGHDTVSWYQQALGQGPQFIFQYYEEEERQRGNFPDRFSGHQFPNYSSELNVNALLLGDSALYLCASRMRDRSYGYTFGSGTRLTVV.

This clone was seen a few times. The chain carries TRBV7-8 and TRBJ2-7; tentative D call: TRBD1 (5 bases). Trimming left V 4 bases short and J 10 bases short, with 20 bases between. The CDR3 consists of 14 residues. The germline V gene encodes CDR1 SGHVS and CDR2 FQNEAQ. CDR3 protein: CASSSIQDTGNQYF. CDR3 DNA sequence: TGTGCCAGCAGCTCCATACAGGATACAGGAAACCAGTACTTC. Complete variable domain (other parts from reference TRBV7-8 and TRBJ2-7): GAGVSQSPRYKVAKRGQDVALRCDPISGHVSLFWYQQALGQGPEFLTYFQNEAQLDKSGLPSDRFFAERPEGSVSTLKIQRTQQEDSAVYLCASSSIQDTGNQYFGPGTRLTVT.

The sample holds one count of this clone. The CDR3 DNA follows: TGTGCCAGCAGCTTAGCCGGTGGTGGGGCTAGCGTAACCTACGAGCAGTACTTC. Protein product: CASSLAGGGASVTYEQYF. The chain has TRBV7-2 and TRBJ2-7; tentatively, D is TRBD2 (6 bases). Germline V gene lookup returns CDR1 SGHTA and CDR2 FQGNSA. The CDR3 spans 18 residues. Between the trimmed V and J ends, which lost 0 bases and 2 bases, there was a span of 20 bases.

V is TRBV7-9 and J is TRBJ2-3; 7 bases match TRBD2. The trim removed 1 base at V and 1 base at J, leaving 5 bases unmatched. There are 16 residues in the CDR3. Germline assignment: CDR1 SEHNR and CDR2 FQNEAQ (reference sequence). The CDR3 DNA is TGTGCCAGCAGCTTAGATTCTAGCGGAGGCACAGATACGCAGTATTTT. Translation: CASSLDSSGGTDTQYF. Looking up the rest from reference TRBV7-9 and TRBJ2-3 gives the full variable domain: DTGVSQNPRHKITKRGQNVTFRCDPISEHNRLYWYRQTLGQGPEFLTYFQNEAQLEKSRLLSDRFSAERPKGSFSTLEIQRTEQGDSAMYLCASSLDSSGGTDTQYFGPGTRLTVL.

This clone was seen once. The rearrangement uses TRBV9 and TRBJ2-2, with 10 bases lining up with TRBD2. The CDR3 covers 16 residues. V shed 0 bases and J 4 bases; nucleotides not matched to a gene: 3. Germline values: CDR1 SGDLS, CDR2 YYNGEE. CDR3 bases: TGTGCCAGCAGCGTAGCTAGCGGGGGCGTCACCGGGGAGCTGTTTTTT. This codes for CASSVASGGVTGELFF.

V and J are TRBV28 and TRBJ1-2; 9 bases agree with TRBD1. V shed 5 bases, J shed 8 bases, and the junction held 9 bases outside the gene matches. Germline V CDR1 and CDR2: MDHEN, SYDVKM. The CDR3 contains 14 residues. This CDR3 is CASSMGQGSGGYTF. Written as DNA, the CDR3 is TGTGCCAGCAGTATGGGACAGGGTTCGGGAGGCTACACCTTC.

This clone was seen a handful of times. The chain is built from TRBV19 and TRBJ2-3, with 10 bases lining up with TRBD2. With 5 bases clipped from V and 3 bases from J, the junction kept 8 bases outside the gene matches. Germline CDR1 reads LNHDA; CDR2 reads SQIVND (reference sequence). The CDR3 is 16 amino acids. The CDR3 bases are TGTGCCAGTAGTCCCCGGACTAGCGGCCCGACAGATACGCAGTATTTT. Encoded protein: CASSPRTSGPTDTQYF.

This clone appeared once. The V gene is TRBV12-3 or TRBV12-4, the J gene TRBJ1-1; no clear D. The CDR3 length is 13 residues. The V and J ends lost 6 bases and 8 bases respectively, with 16 bases between them. CDR3 nucleotide sequence: TGTGCCAGCAGCCTCTCCCTTGGGGAGGAAGCTTTCTTT. Protein sequence: CASSLSLGEEAFF.

The chain uses TRBV6-5 and TRBJ1-6, with D possibly TRBD1 on 5 matching bases. The CDR3 sequence is 15 residues long. Trimming removed 2 bases at V and 10 bases at J, with 15 bases between. Germline CDR1 reads MNHEY; CDR2 reads SVGAGI. DNA for the CDR3: TGTGCCAGCAGTTACGGGGGGGGATTTAAGTCACCCCTCCACTTT. Translating it yields CASSYGGGFKSPLHF.

This rearrangement joins TRBV2 to TRBJ2-2; tentatively, D is TRBD2 (5 bases). This CDR3 has 15 amino acids. Trimming left V 3 bases short and J 4 bases short, with 12 bases between. Germline lookup yields CDR1 SNHLY and CDR2 FYNNEI. DNA for the CDR3: TGTGCCAGCAGTGAGGTTGGAGGATCCACCGGGGAGCTGTTTTTT. It specifies CASSEVGGSTGELFF.

The chain couples TRBV28 to TRBJ1-4; D might be TRBD1 (5 bases). Germline V gene lookup returns CDR1 MDHEN and CDR2 SYDVKM. V was pared by 3 bases and J by 6 bases, with 17 bases between. There are 16 residues in the CDR3. CDR3 in amino acids: CASSFSGFGGDEKLFF. The CDR3 DNA reads as TGTGCCAGCAGTTTCTCAGGGTTCGGTGGGGATGAAAAACTGTTTTTT. Looking up the rest from reference TRBV28 and TRBJ1-4 gives the full variable domain: DVKVTQSSRYLVKRTGEKVFLECVQDMDHENMFWYRQDPGLGLRLIYFSYDVKMKEKGDIPEGYSVSREKKERFSLILESASTNQTSMYLCASSFSGFGGDEKLFFGSGTQLSVL.

The chain is built from TRBV19 and TRBJ1-2; possibly TRBD1 for D (6 bases). CDR3 size: 19 residues. V lost 9 bases and J lost 5, with 34 bases in between. CDR1 is LNHDA and CDR2 is SQIVND in the germline V gene (reference sequence). DNA of the CDR3: TGTGCCAGCCGGAACGAATATGGGGGCCGACGAGGGGCCATATATGGCTACACCTTC. This translates into CASRNEYGGRRGAIYGYTF.

This clone is a singleton in its sample. The chain carries TRBV29-1 and TRBJ1-1; TRBD1 matches at 8 bases. CDR3 length equals 13 residues. Germline-derived CDR1 and CDR2 are SQVTM and ANQGSEA. V was pared by 6 bases and J by 4 bases, with 7 bases of the junction left unmatched. The CDR3, as DNA: TGCAGCGTGGCGGGACAGGCGAGCACTGAAGCTTTCTTT. It is translated as CSVAGQASTEAFF. Filled out from reference TRBV29-1 and TRBJ1-1, the complete variable domain reads SAVISQKPSRDICQRGTSLTIQCQVDSQVTMMFWYRQQPGQSLTLIATANQGSEATYESGFVIDKFPISRPNLTFSTLTVSNMSPEDSSIYLCSVAGQASTEAFFGQGTRLTVV.

The chain carries TRBV29-1 and TRBJ1-4; D is ambiguous. Trimming shortened V by 3 bases and J by 0 bases, and 14 bases separated the two germline ends. Per germline, CDR1 SQVTM and CDR2 ANQGSEA. The CDR3 covers 16 residues. CDR3 nucleotides: TGCAGCGTTGACGTTTCGGGTGCTGCAACTAATGAAAAACTGTTTTTT. This gives the protein CSVDVSGAATNEKLFF. Full variable domain (rest looked up from reference TRBV29-1 and TRBJ1-4): SAVISQKPSRDICQRGTSLTIQCQVDSQVTMMFWYRQQPGQSLTLIATANQGSEATYESGFVIDKFPISRPNLTFSTLTVSNMSPEDSSIYLCSVDVSGAATNEKLFFGSGTQLSVL.

The chain is built from TRBV19 and TRBJ2-3; D is perhaps TRBD2 (6 bases). This CDR3 comprises 13 residues. Germline V CDR1 and CDR2: LNHDA, SQIVND (reference sequence). Trimming shortened V by 4 bases and J by 14 bases, and 19 bases separated the two germline ends. The CDR3 loop is CASSTGLALRRYF. CDR3 bases: TGTGCCAGTAGTACGGGTCTAGCGCTCCGCCGGTATTTT.

The table lists this clone with a count of one. The gene calls are TRBV12-3 or TRBV12-4 and TRBJ1-1; D gene unclear. Trimming stripped 4 bases from V and 1 base from J, with 7 bases between. The CDR3 has 13 amino acids. Written as DNA, the CDR3 is TGTGCCAGCAGTTCCGGGGAGAACACTGAAGCTTTCTTT. Amino acid sequence: CASSSGENTEAFF.

This clone occurred once. The chain is built from TRBV7-3 and TRBJ2-7; 7 nucleotides line up with TRBD2. The CDR3 extends over 17 amino acids. After removal of 5 bases from V and 5 bases from J, the junction contained 18 bases not matched to a gene. Germline lookup yields CDR1 SGHTA and CDR2 FQGTGA. The CDR3: CASSPRGVGRGNNEQYF. CDR3 sequence (DNA): TGTGCCAGCAGCCCAAGAGGAGTTGGGCGGGGGAACAACGAGCAGTACTTC.